The clone carrying this T cell receptor beta chain appeared a single time. The sample originates from a study of T cell responses to AZD1222 COVID-19 vaccine. This CDR3 spans 14 amino acids. Looked up from germline, CDR1 is SGHDN and CDR2 is FVKESK. With 3 bases removed from V and 4 bases from J, the gap between germline ends came to 11 bases. Clones were read by immunoSEQ multiplex PCR, and TCRdb kept only the in-frame ones, dropping some. The table lists 95,000 to 100,000 clones, roughly 90% of them singletons. The clonotype comes from an adult who received the AZD1222 COVID-19 vaccine. The rearrangement links TRBV14 to TRBJ2-3, with D uncertain. Specimen: peripheral blood, collected 28 days after the second AZD1222 dose. The DNA for the CDR3 is TGTGCCAGCAGCCAGAGGACGGTGCCAGATACGCAGTATTTT. Protein sequence: CASSQRTVPDTQYF.